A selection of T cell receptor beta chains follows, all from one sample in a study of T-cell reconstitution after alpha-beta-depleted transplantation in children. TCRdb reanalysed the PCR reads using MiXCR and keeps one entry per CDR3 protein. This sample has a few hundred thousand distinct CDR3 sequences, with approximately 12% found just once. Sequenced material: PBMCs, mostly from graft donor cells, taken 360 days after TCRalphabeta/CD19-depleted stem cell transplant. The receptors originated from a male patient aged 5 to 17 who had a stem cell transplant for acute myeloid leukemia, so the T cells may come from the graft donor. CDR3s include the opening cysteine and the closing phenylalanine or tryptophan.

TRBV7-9	CASSPIDRVSTDTQYF
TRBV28	CASTPAGLDNYNSPLHF
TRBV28	CASSPQSGTSHEQFF
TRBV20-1	CSAGTSGRGSYNEQFF
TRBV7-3	CASSPGTSGLLMNTGELFF
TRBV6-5	CASSYGASGHTGELFF
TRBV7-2	CASSGRQASYEQYF
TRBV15	CATEPGLFRTDTQYF
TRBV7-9	CASSPRRPLYNEQFF
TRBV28	CASRSGTGSQETQYF
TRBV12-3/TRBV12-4	CASSFARGLPEQYF
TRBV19	CASRMWRGQGDNEQFF
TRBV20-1	CSALNGDRPTYEQYF
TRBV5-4	CASSPGTSGPTDTQYF
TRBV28	CASSLLAGLRDIQYF
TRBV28	CASSFTPPQTSKETQYF
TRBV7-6	CASSLVPSGRLSYEQYF
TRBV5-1	CASGATGFTDTQYF
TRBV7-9	CASSSPVGTGNTIYF
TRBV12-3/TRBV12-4	CASSPYPGTANYGYTF
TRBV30	CAWSRGENQPQHF
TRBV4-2	CASSHESGTSATDTQYF
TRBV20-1	CSGDIYNEQFF
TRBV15	CATSSRGAPSYNEQFF
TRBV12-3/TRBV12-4	CASSPGTVSSYEQYF
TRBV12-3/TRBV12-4	CASSLMTGPIIPSGSHNEQFF
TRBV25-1	CASSPGTSASSYNEQFF
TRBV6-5	CASSYPASQGSNEQFF
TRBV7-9	CASSSVNGQGTYEQYF
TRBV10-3	CAISESGRYEQYF
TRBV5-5	CASTRQGGSSYEQYF
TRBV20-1	CSARDPTGLAGSSYNEQFF
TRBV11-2	CASSLVRGGHTGELFF
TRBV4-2	CARGPGVGGSGELFF
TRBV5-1	CASSTGLAGGPSQETQYF
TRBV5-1	CASSFGDGDSYNSPLHF
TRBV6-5	CASSTGDSSYEQYF
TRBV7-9	CASSARTAPLGTQYF
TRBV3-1	CASSPGWSSEETQYF
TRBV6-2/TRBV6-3	CASKNTGDTEAFF
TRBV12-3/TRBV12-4	CASSLMDPWDRIQETQYF
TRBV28	CASSSRTVKGDEKLFF
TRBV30	CAWTFSTDTQYF
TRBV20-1	CSARNRGTSSYNEQFF
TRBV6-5	CASSSGTGDHLQETQYF
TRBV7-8	CVSSLEGTHRAQADTQYF
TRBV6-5	CASSWGDRTFF
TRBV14	CASSQSNLGLAGDNEQFF
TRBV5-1	CASSPGLAAGELFF
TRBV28	CASSLWVGGGFNEQFF
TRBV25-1	CASREASGMGETQYF
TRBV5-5	CASSLEAGGGTEAFF
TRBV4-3	CASSQGGAHQETQYF